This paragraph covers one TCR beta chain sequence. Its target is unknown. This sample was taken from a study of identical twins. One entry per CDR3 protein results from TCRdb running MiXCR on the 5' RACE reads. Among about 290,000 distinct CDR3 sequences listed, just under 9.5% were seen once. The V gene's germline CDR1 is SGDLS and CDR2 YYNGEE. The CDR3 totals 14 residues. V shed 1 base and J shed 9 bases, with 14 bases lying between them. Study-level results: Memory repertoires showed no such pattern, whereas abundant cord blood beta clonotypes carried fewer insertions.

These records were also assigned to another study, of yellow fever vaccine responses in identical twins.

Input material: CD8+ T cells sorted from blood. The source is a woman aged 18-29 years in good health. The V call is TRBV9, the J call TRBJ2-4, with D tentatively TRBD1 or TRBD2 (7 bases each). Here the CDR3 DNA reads TGTGCCAGCAGCGTACCTACAGGGGAGGGCATTCAGTACTTC. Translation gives CASSVPTGEGIQYF.